The subject of this entry is one T cell receptor (beta chain). The antigen is unknown. V was trimmed by 8 bases and J by 10 bases, leaving 20 bases between them. Per the germline V gene, CDR1 is DFQATT and CDR2 is SNEGSKA (reference sequence). The CDR3 extends over 13 amino acids. This entry comes from a study of CD8 T cells in ankylosing spondylitis. Making use of molecular barcodes, quantitative 5'-RACE generated TCR beta libraries. TCRdb analysed the 5' RACE reads with MiXCR anew, one entry per CDR3 protein. The data show approximately 400,000 distinct CDR3 sequences, 25% to 30% seen once. The study, taken as a whole, reports: A TCR beta motif of eight highly homologous variants appeared characteristic of ankylosing spondylitis blood. Significant enrichment of disease-linked clones was reported in matched ankylosing spondylitis synovial fluid.

The sequence was obtained from a male donor with ankylosing spondylitis. The rearrangement joins TRBV20-1 to TRBJ2-2; maybe TRBD2 (6 bases). The sample was blood, either unsorted or a sorted T cell fraction (not recorded which). In DNA, the CDR3 is TGCAGTTTGCGGCGGGGAGGTTATCCGGAGCTGTTTTTT. This codes for CSLRRGGYPELFF.